This T cell receptor (beta chain) is drawn from a study of cytomegalovirus exposure and HLA in healthy donors. Overall study: An analysis done earlier identified almost 120 million unique TCR beta sequences from 190 million or so T cells.

Despite likely unrecorded immune exposures, the donors were nominally healthy at the time of sampling. Primers included in the PCR were 60 Vbeta and 13 Jbeta primers. Clones were read by immunoSEQ multiplex PCR, and TCRdb kept only the in-frame ones, dropping some. The data contain approximately 260,000 clones, about nine tenths of them singletons. The sequencing input was PBMCs. The TCR originated in a girl aged 2-10 years in good health and CMV-seronegative.

The CDR3 is CASRSDPSSYEQYF. The CDR3 nucleotides are TGTGCCAGCAGAAGTGACCCTAGCTCCTACGAGCAGTACTTC. The chain employs TRBV6-5 and TRBJ2-7; D gene unclear. CDR3 length equals 14 residues. V lost 6 bases to trimming and J lost 0 bases, with 12 bases between them. The germline gives CDR1 MNHEY, CDR2 SVGAGI.